Sequencing of this T cell receptor (beta chain) was carried out in a study of blood T cell repertoires in COVID-19. Study-wide context: PBMCs, B-cell-depleted T cells, or T cells were the source of the cDNA or gDNA that made up the material.

Generated by immunoSEQ multiplex PCR, the TCRdb table keeps only in-frame clones and is missing some. The sample shows about 410,000 clones, 85% to 90% of them seen only once. The J segment lost 4 bases and the V segment lost 5 bases, leaving 3 bases of the junction unmatched. Per germline, CDR1 SGHTA and CDR2 FQGTGA. CDR3 length equals 14 residues. The sequence was collected from a woman in her twenties or thirties who had recovered from COVID-19. The chain uses TRBV7-3 and TRBJ2-2; 8 bases fit TRBD1. Sequencing used PBMCs or T cells enriched from blood (not recorded which). For the CDR3, the DNA is TGTGCCAGCAGCAGAGGACAGGGCACCGGGGAGCTGTTTTTT. As protein: CASSRGQGTGELFF.